This T cell receptor beta chain emerged from a study of blood T cell repertoires in COVID-19. On the study more broadly: The analysed material was cDNA or gDNA that came from T cells, B-cell-depleted T cells, or PBMCs.

The method was immunoSEQ multiplex PCR; TCRdb's version includes in-frame clones alone and lacks a portion of them. The data hold more than 200,000 clones, with about nine tenths observed a single time. Germline V CDR1 and CDR2: SGHTA, FQGNSA. Unmatched junction bases numbered 15, after V lost 5 bases and J lost 15 bases. CDR3 length: 14 amino acids. The gene calls are TRBV7-2 and TRBJ1-4, with TRBD1 matching over 7 bases. The clonotype originates from a woman aged 55-70 years with acute or convalescent COVID-19. Material: peripheral blood. The CDR3 coding sequence is TGTGCCAGCAGCCCTGACAGGGCTGCGGATATTATGTTTTTT. It yields the protein CASSPDRAADIMFF. Together with reference TRBV7-2 and TRBJ1-4, the CDR3 gives the full variable domain: GAGVSQSPSNKVTEKGKDVELRCDPISGHTALYWYRQSLGQGLEFLIYFQGNSAPDKSGLPSDRFSAERTGGSVSTLTIQRTQQEDSAVYLCASSPDRAADIMFFGSGTQLSVL.